The T cell receptor (beta chain) described here comes from a study of T cell changes during pregnancy in multiple sclerosis. The method was immunoSEQ multiplex PCR; TCRdb's version includes in-frame clones alone and lacks a portion of them. The table records more than 80,000 clones, about 90% of them present only once. The CDR3 runs to 14 residues. Trimming took 2 bases from V and 7 from J, leaving 12 bases between them. Germline values: CDR1 SGDLS, CDR2 YYNGEE. This clonotype was obtained from a female donor in good health, serving as a control in a pregnancy study. Some clones in this sample may be carry-over from other donors' samples. The rearrangement links TRBV9 to TRBJ2-2, with D maybe TRBD2 (5 bases). The input for sequencing was PBMCs, taken in the first trimester of pregnancy. The CDR3 loop is CASSVDRGIGELFF. Here the CDR3 DNA reads TGTGCCAGCAGCGTGGATCGGGGTATCGGGGAGCTGTTTTTT.